This paragraph reports one T cell receptor (beta chain). The antigen is unknown. Sequencing was performed with immunoSEQ multiplex PCR; in TCRdb, only in-frame clones are kept and a portion is missing. In the table there are 120,000 to 150,000 clones, approximately 93% of which are singletons. The data were taken from a study of cytomegalovirus exposure and HLA in healthy donors. Study-level information: Both the roughly 120 validation repertoires and the approximately 640 first-cohort repertoires used the same platform, as reported by a later analysis.

Study findings and constraints: A subsequent analysis found that TCR clusters from the first cohort also tended to co-occur in the 90 to 150 validation repertoires, with about 93% of cluster scores above 0.

Germline trimming cut 3 bases from V and 5 bases from J; bases unmatched to any gene: 11. CDR1 LNHDA and CDR2 SQIVND come from the germline V gene (reference sequence). CDR3 length: 16 amino acids. This rearrangement joins TRBV19 to TRBJ2-5; TRBD1 matches 8 bases. The sequenced material came from PBMCs. The TCR originated in a man between 18 and 35 years old in good health and CMV-seronegative. The CDR3 sequence: CASSIPQTGAGETQYF. The CDR3 coding sequence is TGTGCCAGTAGTATCCCCCAGACAGGGGCCGGGGAGACCCAGTACTTC.